A single sample gave rise to the 23 T cell receptor beta chains below, sequenced in a study of response to subunit inactivated influenza vaccine. TCRdb used MiXCR to reprocess the RT-PCR reads, holding one entry per CDR3 protein. The table has approximately 500,000 distinct CDR3 sequences, around 13% seen once. Specimen: PBMCs from blood, collected 12 days after vaccination. The receptors derive from a man aged 50 or older who received an inactivated influenza vaccine.

This clonotype showed up just a few times. The chain carries TRBV7-2 and TRBJ2-3; D is ambiguous. V dropped 5 bases and J dropped 2 bases, with 8 bases sitting between them. CDR3 length: 13 amino acids. CDR1 is SGHTA, CDR2 FQGNSA, per germline. CDR3 amino acids: CASSPMATDTQYF. CDR3 DNA sequence: TGTGCCAGCAGCCCAATGGCCACAGATACGCAGTATTTT.

V and J are TRBV7-9 and TRBJ2-1; D is possibly TRBD1 or TRBD2 (6 bases each). Germline values: CDR1 SEHNR, CDR2 FQNEAQ (reference sequence). Deletions cut 0 bases from V and 5 bases from J, with 14 bases between. This CDR3 contains 16 residues. CDR3 DNA: TGTGCCAGCAGCTTAGCGCCTAGGGGGGCAAACAATGAGCAGTTCTTC. Amino acids: CASSLAPRGANNEQFF.

This clonotype was counted ten times or more. The V call is TRBV5-5, the J call TRBJ2-1; D not resolved. Germline CDR1 reads SGHKS; CDR2 reads YYEKEE (reference sequence). Trimming removed 2 bases at V and 4 bases at J, with 13 bases between. The CDR3 has 15 residues. CDR3 loop: CASSFGRSVYNEQFF. CDR3 nucleotide sequence: TGTGCCAGCAGCTTCGGCAGGTCAGTTTACAATGAGCAGTTCTTC.

This clonotype has only a few counts. Written as DNA, the CDR3 is TGTGCCATCAGTGAGTCGGGACAGTACTACGAGCAGTACTTC. Encoded protein: CAISESGQYYEQYF. The chain uses TRBV10-3 and TRBJ2-7; 7 nucleotides match TRBD1. The CDR3 is 14 amino acids. Germline lookup yields CDR1 ENHRY and CDR2 SYGVKD. After removal of 0 bases from V and 3 bases from J, the junction contained 2 bases not matched to a gene.

The rearrangement joins TRBV5-1 to TRBJ1-1, with 9 bases that match TRBD1. With 7 bases clipped from V and 5 bases from J, the junction kept 9 bases outside the gene matches. CDR3 length equals 14 residues. Germline V CDR1 and CDR2: SGHRS, YFSETQ. Here the CDR3 DNA reads TGCGCCAGCTCGGGACAGGGCCAGGGGACTGAAGCTTTCTTT. Residues: CASSGQGQGTEAFF.

Only a few counts were recorded for this clonotype. V and J are TRBV10-3 and TRBJ2-1, with no clear D. Germline-derived CDR1 and CDR2 are ENHRY and SYGVKD. This CDR3 has 17 amino acids. V was shortened by 0 bases and J by 6 bases, with 18 bases between the two germline ends. The CDR3 DNA follows: TGTGCCATCAGTGAGTCCCTAATTAGGCATACGGTCAATGAGCAGTTCTTC. This gives the protein CAISESLIRHTVNEQFF.

This clonotype was seen more than once but under ten times. The chain uses TRBV7-8 and TRBJ2-7; perhaps TRBD2 as D (6 bases). CDR1 and CDR2 (germline): SGHVS, FQNEAQ. The CDR3 totals 14 residues. V lost 4 bases, J lost 6 bases, and 16 bases lay in between. CDR3 amino acids: CASSWTTTAGEQYF. CDR3 DNA sequence: TGTGCCAGCAGCTGGACTACTACCGCCGGCGAGCAGTACTTC.

The sample holds a few counts of this clonotype. The chain has TRBV14 and TRBJ1-1, with 7 nucleotides matching TRBD1. This CDR3 is built from 14 residues. Germline CDR1 reads SGHDN; CDR2 reads FVKESK. V shed 4 bases, J shed 4 bases, and the junction held 6 bases outside the gene matches. DNA for the CDR3: TGTGCCAGCAGCCCCGACAGGGCCGGCACTGAAGCTTTCTTT. Protein: CASSPDRAGTEAFF.

This clonotype was counted between two and nine times. The chain combines TRBV9 with TRBJ2-5; TRBD2 aligns across 11 bases. The J segment lost 4 bases and the V segment lost 3 bases, leaving 2 bases of the junction unmatched. CDR1 and CDR2 (germline): SGDLS, YYNGEE. The CDR3 consists of 14 residues. CDR3 bases: TGTGCCAGCAGCGACCTAGCGGGAGGAGAGACCCAGTACTTC. Residues: CASSDLAGGETQYF. Looking up the rest from reference TRBV9 and TRBJ2-5 gives the full variable domain: DSGVTQTPKHLITATGQRVTLRCSPRSGDLSVYWYQQSLDQGLQFLIQYYNGEERAKGNILERFSAQQFPDLHSELNLSSLELGDSALYFCASSDLAGGETQYFGPGTRLLVL.

This clonotype was picked up a small number of times. This chain's CDR3 is CASSGPQPNQPQHF. CDR3 nucleotides: TGTGCCAGCAGTGGCCCACAGCCGAATCAGCCCCAGCATTTT. J is TRBJ1-5 and V is TRBV2; D unclear. CDR3 length: 14 residues. CDR1 is SNHLY and CDR2 is FYNNEI in the germline V gene. Trimming left V 4 bases short and J 4 bases short, with 11 bases between.

The gene calls are TRBV18 and TRBJ2-5; 10 positions agree with TRBD1. The ends lost 6 bases at V and 4 bases at J; junction bases unmatched: 11. CDR3 size: 16 residues. The germline CDR1 and CDR2 sequences are KGHSH and LQKENI. CDR3 DNA: TGTGCCAGCTCTCCGAGGACAGGGGGAAGCGGAGAGACCCAGTACTTC. Encoded protein: CASSPRTGGSGETQYF.

This rearrangement joins TRBV7-9 to TRBJ2-7; possible D gene TRBD1, 5 bases. V was trimmed by 3 bases and J by 3 bases, leaving 15 bases between them. Germline-derived CDR1 and CDR2 are SEHNR and FQNEAQ (reference sequence). The CDR3 runs to 15 residues. In DNA, the CDR3 is TGTGCCAGCAGCTTCCCGTACCAGGGTAACTACGAGCAGTACTTC. It codes for CASSFPYQGNYEQYF. Together with reference TRBV7-9 and TRBJ2-7, the CDR3 gives the full variable domain: DTGVSQNPRHKITKRGQNVTFRCDPISEHNRLYWYRQTLGQGPEFLTYFQNEAQLEKSRLLSDRFSAERPKGSFSTLEIQRTEQGDSAMYLCASSFPYQGNYEQYFGPGTRLTVT.

Ten or more counts support this clonotype. The rearrangement links TRBV28 to TRBJ2-7; the match to TRBD2 covers 13 bases. The germline CDR1 and CDR2 sequences are MDHEN and SYDVKM. V lost 4 bases, J lost 4 bases, and 4 bases stayed unmatched. The CDR3 is 15 residues long. The CDR3 nucleotides are TGTGCCAGCAGTTGGGGACTAGCGGGGAAGTACGAGCAGTACTTC. This translates into CASSWGLAGKYEQYF.

The chain recombines TRBV5-1 with TRBJ2-7; 10 nucleotides align to TRBD2. V shed 4 bases, J shed 4 bases, and the junction held 14 bases outside the gene matches. The CDR3 sequence is 17 residues long. The V gene's germline CDR1 is SGHRS and CDR2 YFSETQ. The CDR3 loop reads CASSPRLAGALGYEQYF. DNA of the CDR3: TGCGCCAGCAGCCCTCGTCTAGCGGGAGCCCTGGGGTACGAGCAGTACTTC.

The V and J genes are TRBV15 and TRBJ2-1, with TRBD2 matching over 11 bases. This CDR3 has 16 amino acids. The V gene end was trimmed by 1 base and the J gene end by 9 bases; junction bases not matched to a gene: 8. Germline V gene sequence: CDR1 LNHNV, CDR2 YYDKDF (reference sequence). CDR3 protein: CATSRVALAGEGEQFF. DNA for the CDR3: TGTGCCACCAGCAGAGTCGCACTAGCGGGAGAGGGTGAGCAGTTCTTC.

This clonotype occurred a few times. Germline is not matched at one junction end, which may reflect a read error. The V gene is TRBV6-2 or TRBV6-3, the J gene TRBJ2-7; no reliable D call. CDR1 and CDR2 from the germline V gene are MNHEY and SVGEGT. The CDR3 has 12 amino acids. The CDR3 sequence: CASSNSSREQYF. The CDR3 DNA reads TGTGCCAGCAGTAACTCGAGTCGGGAGCAGTACTTC.

Written as DNA, the CDR3 is TGTGCCAGCAGCTTACCTGGGGTCTCTGAAGCTTTCTTT. It is translated as CASSLPGVSEAFF. This chain joins TRBV7-3 and TRBJ1-1; D call uncertain. The ends were cut back, 2 bases at V and 6 bases at J, with 10 bases in the middle. Germline V gives CDR1 SGHTA, CDR2 FQGTGA. The CDR3 is 13 amino acids.

In this sample, this clonotype turned up a few times. J is TRBJ2-1 and V is TRBV9; TRBD2 matches 12 bases. Germline CDR1 reads SGDLS; CDR2 reads YYNGEE. The V and J ends lost 4 bases and 4 bases, in that order; junction bases with no gene match: 6. The CDR3 is 16 residues long. CDR3 sequence: CASSTLAGGNYNEQFF. The CDR3 bases are TGTGCCAGCAGCACTCTAGCGGGAGGGAATTACAATGAGCAGTTCTTC. Filled out from reference TRBV9 and TRBJ2-1, the complete variable domain reads DSGVTQTPKHLITATGQRVTLRCSPRSGDLSVYWYQQSLDQGLQFLIQYYNGEERAKGNILERFSAQQFPDLHSELNLSSLELGDSALYFCASSTLAGGNYNEQFFGPGTRLTVL.

The chain links TRBV28 to TRBJ2-5; 7 positions agree with TRBD1. Germline CDR1 MDHEN, CDR2 SYDVKM. The CDR3 is 15 amino acids. The J segment lost 4 bases and the V segment lost 3 bases, leaving 8 bases of the junction unmatched. CDR3 protein: CASSLTGIGGETQYF. The CDR3 DNA reads TGTGCCAGCAGTTTGACAGGGATTGGTGGAGAGACCCAGTACTTC.

This clonotype was counted only a few times. The V gene is TRBV12-3 or TRBV12-4, the J gene TRBJ2-1; no reliable D call. There are 16 residues in the CDR3. V was clipped by 6 bases and J by 4 bases, with 19 bases between them. CDR3 nucleotides: TGTGCCAGCAGGCCACCAAACAACGAGGCATACAATGAGCAGTTCTTC. This encodes CASRPPNNEAYNEQFF.

There are a few counts of this clonotype. J is TRBJ1-1 and V is TRBV6-1; D is uncertain. V was trimmed by 3 bases and J by 3 bases, leaving 11 bases between them. The CDR3 extends over 14 amino acids. Germline CDR1 is MNHNS and CDR2 is SASEGT. CDR3: CASSDRAGDTEAFF. DNA of the CDR3: TGTGCCAGCAGTGATAGGGCAGGAGACACTGAAGCTTTCTTT.

V is TRBV27 and J is TRBJ2-7, with D perhaps TRBD2 (5 bases). Trimming took 3 bases from V and 2 from J, leaving 14 bases between them. The CDR3 has 15 residues. The germline gives CDR1 MNHEY, CDR2 SMNVEV (reference sequence). CDR3 in DNA: TGTGCCAGCAGTTTTCGGGGTTGGACCACCTACGAGCAGTACTTC. It is translated as CASSFRGWTTYEQYF.

This clonotype has ten or more counts. The V and J genes are TRBV5-6 and TRBJ2-3; TRBD1 might be the D (5 bases). V was trimmed by 4 bases and J by 2 bases, leaving 14 bases between them. The CDR3 runs to 15 residues. The germline gives CDR1 SGHDT, CDR2 YYEEEE. The CDR3 region has the DNA TGTGCCAGCAGCATCCAGGGCTACAACACAGATACGCAGTATTTT. As protein: CASSIQGYNTDTQYF.